These 21 T cell receptor beta chains came from one sample sequenced in a study of blood T cell repertoires in COVID-19. Profiled with immunoSEQ multiplex PCR; TCRdb holds only in-frame clones, not every one. The sample has 180,000 or so clones; roughly 81% are singletons. What was sequenced was peripheral blood. All receptors derive from a woman of 80 years or more with COVID-19, enrolled during active disease.

This chain joins TRBV29-1 and TRBJ1-1, with D possibly being TRBD1 (5 bases). The CDR3 covers 14 residues. The V end was cut by 2 bases, the J end by 7 bases, with 17 bases between. Germline CDR1 reads SQVTM; CDR2 reads ANQGSEA. CDR3 nucleotides: TGCAGCGTTGAATTTTGGGGAAGGAGGGGTGAAGCTTTCTTT. Protein sequence: CSVEFWGRRGEAFF. The variable domain in full, completed from reference TRBV29-1 and TRBJ1-1, reads SAVISQKPSRDICQRGTSLTIQCQVDSQVTMMFWYRQQPGQSLTLIATANQGSEATYESGFVIDKFPISRPNLTFSTLTVSNMSPEDSSIYLCSVEFWGRRGEAFFGQGTRLTVV.

V gene TRBV18 combines with J gene TRBJ1-1, with TRBD1 identical over 8 bases. This CDR3 is built from 16 residues. Germline V gene data show CDR1 as KGHSH and CDR2 as LQKENI. The J segment lost 0 bases and the V segment lost 4 bases, leaving 7 bases of the junction unmatched. CDR3 DNA sequence: TGTGCCAGCTCACTCTCCCGACAGGGGTTGAACACTGAAGCTTTCTTT. Translating gives CASSLSRQGLNTEAFF.

J is TRBJ2-7 and V is TRBV28, with D maybe TRBD1 (5 bases). Germline CDR1 is MDHEN and CDR2 is SYDVKM. V was pared by 6 bases and J by 7 bases, with 22 bases between. This CDR3 comprises 15 residues. CDR3 residues: CASRSQANPLREQYF. The CDR3 nucleotides read TGTGCCAGCAGGTCACAGGCGAACCCTTTACGGGAGCAGTACTTC.

The J gene is TRBJ2-7, the V gene TRBV9; 14 bases fit TRBD2. Looked up from germline, CDR1 is SGDLS and CDR2 is YYNGEE. This CDR3 has 16 amino acids. Trimming cost V 0 bases and J 7 bases; bases outside gene matches: 6. Here the CDR3 DNA reads TGTGCCAGCAGCGTAGGCGGACTAGCGGGAGGAGGTGAGCAGTACTTC. Its translation is CASSVGGLAGGGEQYF.

This clone was found once. The V and J genes are TRBV7-9 and TRBJ2-5; tentatively, D is TRBD2 (5 bases). V gave up 4 bases and J gave up 1 base, with 10 bases separating them. Germline lookup yields CDR1 SEHNR and CDR2 FQNEAQ (reference sequence). This CDR3 contains 14 residues. The CDR3 protein is CASSSLGFQETQYF. The CDR3 bases are TGTGCCAGCAGCTCACTAGGGTTCCAAGAGACCCAGTACTTC.

A few counts support this clone. The chain employs TRBV2 and TRBJ1-2, with TRBD1 matching 9 bases. After removal of 5 bases from V and 8 bases from J, the junction contained 12 bases not matched to a gene. Germline assignment: CDR1 SNHLY and CDR2 FYNNEI. This CDR3 comprises 15 residues. CDR3 DNA sequence: TGTGCCAGCAGTCCCACAGGGGGCGTCCTGGGAGGCTACACCTTC. Amino acid sequence: CASSPTGGVLGGYTF.

This clone was seen only once. V usage is TRBV3-1 (or the pseudogene TRBV3-2) and J usage is TRBJ2-1; 7 nucleotides agree with TRBD2. CDR1 is LGHDT, CDR2 YNNKEL, per germline (reference sequence). The CDR3 runs to 15 residues. Germline trimming cut 3 bases from V and 5 bases from J; bases unmatched to any gene: 7. CDR3 in amino acids: CASSQSLAAHNEQFF. The CDR3 nucleotides are TGTGCCAGCAGCCAGTCCCTAGCGGCCCACAATGAGCAGTTCTTC.

The genes are TRBV5-4 and TRBJ2-7; D might be TRBD2 (7 bases). The V gene lost 2 bases and the J gene lost 4 bases, with 13 bases spanning the gap. This CDR3 is built from 14 residues. Germline CDR1 SGHNT, CDR2 YYREEE (reference sequence). The CDR3 here is CASSLRGRVYEQYF. The CDR3, as DNA: TGTGCCAGCAGCTTAAGGGGGAGGGTATACGAGCAGTACTTC.

This chain joins TRBV5-1 and TRBJ2-1; possible D gene TRBD2, 6 bases. CDR1 and CDR2 (germline): SGHRS, YFSETQ. The CDR3 is made up of 15 amino acids. V lost 4 bases and J 2 bases, leaving 13 bases between the germline ends. CDR3: CASSGGDGPYNEQFF. The DNA of the CDR3 is TGCGCCAGCAGCGGCGGGGACGGACCCTACAATGAGCAGTTCTTC.

In this sample, this clone turned up a few times. The chain couples TRBV25-1 to TRBJ2-6; tentatively, D is TRBD1 (5 bases). Germline-derived CDR1 and CDR2 are MGHDK and SYGVNS. The CDR3 is made up of 15 amino acids. The ends were cut back, 4 bases at V and 4 bases at J, with 11 bases in the middle. Written as DNA, the CDR3 is TGTGCCAGCAGTGCCCAGGGATCCGGGGCCAACGTCCTGACTTTC. Its translation is CASSAQGSGANVLTF.

Only a few counts were recorded for this clone. This sequence joins TRBV7-2 and TRBJ2-3; 13 bases map to TRBD2. The germline V gene encodes CDR1 SGHTA and CDR2 FQGNSA. The CDR3 spans 15 residues. V shed 5 bases and J 6 bases; nucleotides not matched to a gene: 5. CDR3 coding DNA: TGTGCCAGCAGCCCCACTAGCGGGGGGGGTGATACGCAGTATTTT. Amino acid sequence: CASSPTSGGGDTQYF. Combining the CDR3 with reference TRBV7-2 and TRBJ2-3 gives the whole variable domain GAGVSQSPSNKVTEKGKDVELRCDPISGHTALYWYRQSLGQGLEFLIYFQGNSAPDKSGLPSDRFSAERTGGSVSTLTIQRTQQEDSAVYLCASSPTSGGGDTQYFGPGTRLTVL.

The CDR3 region is CASSVDNAYEQYF. Here the CDR3 DNA reads TGCGCCAGCAGCGTAGACAACGCCTACGAGCAGTACTTC. This sequence joins TRBV5-1 and TRBJ2-7; D unresolved. Trimming removed 4 bases at V and 2 bases at J, with 10 bases between. The CDR3 consists of 13 residues. CDR1 is SGHRS, CDR2 YFSETQ, per germline.

V usage is TRBV28 and J usage is TRBJ2-7; 13 bases line up with TRBD2. With V trimmed by 2 bases and J by 5 bases, 3 bases remained unmatched. Germline V gives CDR1 MDHEN, CDR2 SYDVKM. There are 15 residues in the CDR3. In DNA form, the CDR3 reads TGTGCCAGCAGTTTACTAGGACTAGCGGGAGACGAGCAGTACTTC. Encoded protein: CASSLLGLAGDEQYF.

This clone has a handful of counts. This chain links TRBV9 with TRBJ1-3; no clear D gene. Germline CDR1 reads SGDLS; CDR2 reads YYNGEE. Trimming removed 0 bases from V and 3 bases from J, with 4 bases in between. CDR3 size: 13 residues. This CDR3 is CASSVGVGNTIYF. DNA of the CDR3: TGTGCCAGCAGCGTAGGAGTTGGAAACACCATATATTTT.

The chain employs TRBV7-8 and TRBJ1-2; D not resolved. In germline, CDR1 is SGHVS, CDR2 FQNEAQ. Trimming removed 5 bases from V and 5 bases from J, with 12 bases in between. The CDR3 extends over 13 amino acids. The CDR3 loop reads CASSPRPGYGYTF. DNA of the CDR3: TGTGCCAGCAGCCCCCGACCGGGTTATGGCTACACCTTC.

This clone occurred a few times. The chain employs TRBV11-3 and TRBJ2-1; D is possibly TRBD2 (6 bases). This CDR3 has 15 residues. Germline V lookup: CDR1 SGHNT, CDR2 YENEEA. V dropped 4 bases and J dropped 0 bases, with 10 bases sitting between them. The CDR3 here is CASSSGLISYNEQFF. The CDR3 coding sequence is TGTGCCAGCAGCTCGGGACTGATCTCCTACAATGAGCAGTTCTTC.

This clone is classed as large. J is TRBJ2-1 and V is TRBV4-2; 13 bases map to TRBD2. The CDR3 is 15 amino acids. V trimming: 4 bases; J trimming: 8 bases; junction bases outside the gene matches: 5. Germline V gene lookup returns CDR1 LGHNA and CDR2 YNFKEQ. CDR3 residues: CASSRGLAGEDEQFF. CDR3 bases: TGTGCCAGCAGCCGCGGACTAGCGGGAGAGGATGAGCAGTTCTTC.

This CDR3 reads CAWSEGSSQPQHF. For the CDR3, the DNA is TGTGCCTGGAGTGAAGGGAGTAGTCAGCCCCAGCATTTT. The rearrangement links TRBV30 to TRBJ1-5; no reliable D call. The germline V and J ends were trimmed by 1 base and 6 bases, with 10 bases remaining between them. Per the germline V gene, CDR1 is GTSNPN and CDR2 is SVGIG (reference sequence). This CDR3 has 13 amino acids.

V and J are TRBV27 and TRBJ2-5; TRBD2 matches at 8 bases. Germline lookup yields CDR1 MNHEY and CDR2 SMNVEV (reference sequence). The CDR3 is 15 residues long. V trimming: 8 bases; J trimming: 1 base; junction bases outside the gene matches: 9. The CDR3 here is CASAPLAGTQETQYF. The CDR3 region has the DNA TGTGCCAGCGCCCCGTTAGCGGGGACCCAAGAGACCCAGTACTTC.

The chain couples TRBV28 to TRBJ2-7; maybe TRBD1 (6 bases). Trimming took 6 bases from V and 1 from J, leaving 16 bases between them. The CDR3 consists of 15 residues. Germline V gene data show CDR1 as MDHEN and CDR2 as SYDVKM. CDR3 protein: CASRPDRPLSYEQYF. The CDR3 DNA sequence: TGTGCCAGCAGACCAGACAGGCCCTTATCCTACGAGCAGTACTTC.

This sequence joins TRBV19 and TRBJ2-3; TRBD1 matches at 7 bases. The CDR3 sequence is 16 residues long. Trimming at V came to 7 bases and at J to 1 base, leaving 11 bases not matched to a gene. CDR1 is LNHDA and CDR2 is SQIVND in the germline V gene (reference sequence). The CDR3 DNA reads as TGTGCCAGTACCCAGCCGGGACAGAGCCGCACAGATACGCAGTATTTT. Protein product: CASTQPGQSRTDTQYF.